The 24 T cell receptor beta chains given below trace back to one sample, sequenced in a study of blood T cell repertoires in COVID-19. Generated by immunoSEQ multiplex PCR, the TCRdb table keeps only in-frame clones and is missing some. The sample has nearly 200,000 clones, approximately 80% seen once. The sequencing sample was made of peripheral blood. All receptors derive from a human donor in a cohort sampled during active COVID-19.

This rearrangement joins TRBV10-3 to TRBJ2-7; TRBD1 matches 7 bases. J was trimmed by 7 bases and V by 4 bases; bases with no gene match: 7. This CDR3 spans 13 amino acids. The V gene's germline CDR1 is ENHRY and CDR2 SYGVKD. CDR3 DNA: TGTGCCATCAGTGGGGACAGCCTACGGGAGCAGTACTTC. Its translation is CAISGDSLREQYF.

Worth noting for this clone: This sample also contains other DNA sequences that code for the same CDR3. J is TRBJ2-2 and V is TRBV10-3; D not resolved. This CDR3 contains 14 residues. The germline V gene has CDR1 ENHRY and CDR2 SYGVKD. V was cut by 4 bases and J by 0 bases, with 6 bases left in between. CDR3: CAISATANTGELFF. The DNA for the CDR3 is TGTGCCATCAGTGCCACGGCGAACACCGGGGAGCTGTTTTTT.

This clone has just a few counts. Here the CDR3 DNA reads TGTGCCAGCCGAGGGCCGAACACTGAAGCTTTCTTT. Encoded protein: CASRGPNTEAFF. The chain has TRBV6-5 and TRBJ1-1; D gene unclear. The CDR3 is 12 residues long. The germline V and J ends were trimmed by 8 bases and 1 base, with 8 bases remaining between them. Germline V gene data show CDR1 as MNHEY and CDR2 as SVGAGI.

V is TRBV19 and J is TRBJ2-7; D gene uncertain. There are 12 residues in the CDR3. Germline CDR1 reads LNHDA; CDR2 reads SQIVND (reference sequence). Trimming cost V 8 bases and J 3 bases, with 11 bases left between them. DNA of the CDR3: TGTGCCAGTGTTGACAAGCACTACGAGCAGTACTTC. It yields the protein CASVDKHYEQYF.

This clone has only a few counts. In DNA, the CDR3 is TGTGCCAGCAGCTTGATTGGACAACAAACCGGGGAGCTGTTTTTT. Translating it yields CASSLIGQQTGELFF. J is TRBJ2-2 and V is TRBV5-5; weak D call: TRBD1 (5 bases). The CDR3 has 15 amino acids. Germline V gene sequence: CDR1 SGHKS, CDR2 YYEKEE (reference sequence). Trimming removed 1 base from V and 5 bases from J, with 12 bases in between.

The chain recombines TRBV6-5 with TRBJ1-2, with D possibly TRBD1 on 6 matching bases. The CDR3 runs 13 residues. Trimming took 6 bases from V and 4 from J, leaving 12 bases between them. Germline CDR1 is MNHEY and CDR2 is SVGAGI. The CDR3 reads CASRGQLGYGYTF. Here the CDR3 DNA reads TGTGCCAGCAGGGGACAACTGGGCTATGGCTACACCTTC.

J is TRBJ2-3 and V is TRBV24-1, with 8 bases identical to TRBD2. Germline V gives CDR1 KGHDR, CDR2 SFDVKD. The CDR3 is 17 residues long. Losses at the gene ends were 4 bases for V and 1 base for J; bases not matched to a gene: 9. As DNA, the CDR3 is TGTGCCACCAGTGAGCCCTCAATGGGACTAGGCACAGATACGCAGTATTTT. Protein product: CATSEPSMGLGTDTQYF.

V and J are TRBV7-8 and TRBJ2-7; possibly TRBD1 for D (6 bases). V dropped 1 base and J dropped 6 bases, with 16 bases sitting between them. Germline assignment: CDR1 SGHVS and CDR2 FQNEAQ. The CDR3 spans 15 residues. Written as DNA, the CDR3 is TGTGCCAGCAGCTTAGACTTGGACAGCGGATCCGAGCAGTACTTC. It codes for CASSLDLDSGSEQYF.

The chain links TRBV27 to TRBJ1-2; 7 bases align to TRBD1. From germline, CDR1 is MNHEY and CDR2 SMNVEV (reference sequence). The CDR3 covers 13 residues. J lost 3 bases, V lost 5 bases, and 3 bases had no gene match. This CDR3 reads CASSLQGDYGYTF. CDR3 in DNA: TGTGCCAGCAGTCTGCAGGGGGACTATGGCTACACCTTC.

This clone was counted between two and nine times. The chain uses TRBV7-9 and TRBJ1-4; 9 nucleotides match TRBD1. V shed 4 bases, J shed 6 bases, and the junction held 3 bases outside the gene matches. Per the germline V gene, CDR1 is SEHNR and CDR2 is FQNEAQ (reference sequence). CDR3 size: 14 residues. The DNA for the CDR3 is TGTGCCAGCAGCTCGGACAGGGGTCATGAAAAACTGTTTTTT. Translated: CASSSDRGHEKLFF. Full variable domain (outside the CDR3, taken from reference TRBV7-9 and TRBJ1-4): DTGVSQNPRHKITKRGQNVTFRCDPISEHNRLYWYRQTLGQGPEFLTYFQNEAQLEKSRLLSDRFSAERPKGSFSTLEIQRTEQGDSAMYLCASSSDRGHEKLFFGSGTQLSVL.

This clone appeared once. In nucleotides, the CDR3 is TGTGCCAGCAGGGGACAGGGGGCCTCCTACGAGCAGTACGTC. It is translated as CASRGQGASYEQYV. The rearrangement uses TRBV6-5 and TRBJ2-7, with 12 nucleotides matching TRBD1. The length of the CDR3 is 14 residues. Germline assignment: CDR1 MNHEY and CDR2 SVGAGI. The V segment lost 6 bases and the J segment 0 bases; nucleotides outside the gene matches: 0.

The V gene is TRBV7-2, the J gene TRBJ1-1; D remains unclear. CDR1 and CDR2 (germline): SGHTA, FQGNSA. The germline V and J ends were trimmed by 1 base and 2 bases, with 8 bases remaining between them. This CDR3 is 14 amino acids long. CDR3 sequence: CASSLVLSNTEAFF. The CDR3 region has the DNA TGTGCCAGCAGCTTAGTTCTGAGTAACACTGAAGCTTTCTTT.

V usage is TRBV6-5 and J usage is TRBJ2-3, with D hard to call. With 2 bases removed from V and 2 bases from J, the gap between germline ends came to 8 bases. CDR1 and CDR2 (germline): MNHEY, SVGAGI. CDR3 size: 14 residues. The DNA for the CDR3 is TGTGCCAGCAGTTACCGGCGGTCCACAGATACGCAGTATTTT. This gives the protein CASSYRRSTDTQYF.

The chain has TRBV11-2 and TRBJ2-5, with TRBD1 matching over 8 bases. The CDR3 loop spans 16 amino acids. Germline CDR1 reads SGHAT; CDR2 reads FQNNGV. Trimming removed 4 bases from V and 5 bases from J; junction bases left unmatched: 12. CDR3: CASSSAPDRVTETQYF. CDR3 nucleotides: TGTGCCAGCAGCTCCGCACCGGACAGGGTGACGGAGACCCAGTACTTC.

The rearrangement links TRBV5-1 to TRBJ2-1, with TRBD2 matching 9 bases. With V trimmed by 4 bases and J by 5 bases, 7 bases remained unmatched. Per germline, CDR1 SGHRS and CDR2 YFSETQ. The CDR3 sequence is 15 residues long. The CDR3 region is CASSPTSGGNNEQFF. Written as DNA, the CDR3 is TGCGCCAGCAGCCCGACTAGCGGAGGAAACAATGAGCAGTTCTTC.

This rearrangement joins TRBV28 to TRBJ1-2; 7 positions agree with TRBD1. Germline CDR1 is MDHEN and CDR2 is SYDVKM. With V trimmed by 3 bases and J by 4 bases, 2 bases remained unmatched. This CDR3 has 13 amino acids. As DNA, the CDR3 is TGTGCCAGCAGTTTGGGACAGTTCTATGGCTACACCTTC. It is translated as CASSLGQFYGYTF.

This clone was recorded once. The chain recombines TRBV27 with TRBJ1-4; 7 bases match TRBD1. The germline CDR1 and CDR2 sequences are MNHEY and SMNVEV (reference sequence). V shed 7 bases, J shed 4 bases, and the junction held 9 bases outside the gene matches. This CDR3 spans 15 amino acids. The CDR3 region has the DNA TGTGCCAGCACTACTGACAGGGATCTTAATGAAAAACTGTTTTTT. The encoded protein is CASTTDRDLNEKLFF.

The V call is TRBV27, the J call TRBJ1-6; D remains unclear. The CDR3 extends over 14 amino acids. In germline, CDR1 is MNHEY, CDR2 SMNVEV (reference sequence). V was pared by 9 bases and J by 0 bases, with 9 bases between. The CDR3 DNA follows: TGTGCCAGTCACCGGAGCTCCTATAATTCACCCCTCCACTTT. Translation: CASHRSSYNSPLHF.

The chain employs TRBV28 and TRBJ1-2; D might be TRBD1 (5 bases). This CDR3 is built from 12 residues. Trimming pared 5 bases from V and 2 bases from J, leaving 6 bases between. The germline CDR1 and CDR2 sequences are MDHEN and SYDVKM. The CDR3 nucleotides are TGTGCCAGCAGTCCAGGGAACTATGGCTACACCTTC. Its translation is CASSPGNYGYTF.

This chain uses TRBV29-1 with TRBJ1-2, with D tentatively TRBD1 (6 bases). The V and J ends lost 4 bases and 5 bases respectively, with 14 bases between them. The CDR3 contains 13 residues. Germline V gene sequence: CDR1 SQVTM, CDR2 ANQGSEA. The CDR3 loop reads CSVVVEGGYGYTF. CDR3 DNA: TGCAGCGTTGTTGTCGAGGGGGGGTATGGCTACACCTTC.

The V and J genes are TRBV18 and TRBJ2-5; D possibly corresponds to TRBD1 (5 bases). The CDR3 covers 13 residues. Germline V gives CDR1 KGHSH, CDR2 LQKENI. Trimming shortened V by 1 base and J by 7 bases, and 10 bases separated the two germline ends. CDR3 region: CASSPRRQGTQYF. CDR3 in DNA: TGTGCCAGCTCACCACGCAGGCAGGGGACCCAGTACTTC.

This chain uses TRBV5-6 with TRBJ2-5; D gene ambiguous. Trimming took 0 bases from V and 5 from J, leaving 8 bases between them. CDR3 length equals 13 residues. Germline V lookup: CDR1 SGHDT, CDR2 YYEEEE. The CDR3 DNA is TGTGCCAGCAGCTTGGGGGCGCCGGAGACCCAGTACTTC. This translates into CASSLGAPETQYF.

This clone was seen only a few times. The genes are TRBV19 and TRBJ1-1; 7 bases agree with TRBD1. Germline assignment: CDR1 LNHDA and CDR2 SQIVND (reference sequence). V shed 5 bases and J 1 base; nucleotides not matched to a gene: 1. This CDR3 has 13 amino acids. CDR3: CASSQGGNTEAFF. As DNA, the CDR3 is TGTGCCAGTAGTCAGGGGGGGAACACTGAAGCTTTCTTT.

The J gene is TRBJ2-5, the V gene TRBV7-9, with 7 bases identical to TRBD1. From germline, CDR1 is SEHNR and CDR2 FQNEAQ (reference sequence). The V gene end was trimmed by 11 bases and the J gene end by 5 bases; junction bases not matched to a gene: 14. There are 14 residues in the CDR3. The CDR3 protein is CAGHREGGGETQYF. In nucleotides, the CDR3 is TGTGCCGGCCACCGGGAAGGGGGCGGTGAGACCCAGTACTTC.